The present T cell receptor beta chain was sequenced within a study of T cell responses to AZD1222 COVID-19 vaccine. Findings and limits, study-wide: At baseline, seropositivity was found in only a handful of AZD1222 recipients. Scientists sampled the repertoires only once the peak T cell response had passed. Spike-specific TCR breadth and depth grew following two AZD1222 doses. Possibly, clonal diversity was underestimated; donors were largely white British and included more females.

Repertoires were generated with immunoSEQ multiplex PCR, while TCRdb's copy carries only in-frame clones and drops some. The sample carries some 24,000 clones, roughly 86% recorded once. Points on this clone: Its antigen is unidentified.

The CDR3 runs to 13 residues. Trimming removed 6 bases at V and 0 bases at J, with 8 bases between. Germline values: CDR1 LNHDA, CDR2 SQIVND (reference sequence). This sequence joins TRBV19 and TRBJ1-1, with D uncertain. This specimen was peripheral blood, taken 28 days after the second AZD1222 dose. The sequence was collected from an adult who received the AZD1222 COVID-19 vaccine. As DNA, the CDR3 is TGTGCCAGTAGATGGCAGATGAACACTGAAGCTTTCTTT. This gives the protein CASRWQMNTEAFF.